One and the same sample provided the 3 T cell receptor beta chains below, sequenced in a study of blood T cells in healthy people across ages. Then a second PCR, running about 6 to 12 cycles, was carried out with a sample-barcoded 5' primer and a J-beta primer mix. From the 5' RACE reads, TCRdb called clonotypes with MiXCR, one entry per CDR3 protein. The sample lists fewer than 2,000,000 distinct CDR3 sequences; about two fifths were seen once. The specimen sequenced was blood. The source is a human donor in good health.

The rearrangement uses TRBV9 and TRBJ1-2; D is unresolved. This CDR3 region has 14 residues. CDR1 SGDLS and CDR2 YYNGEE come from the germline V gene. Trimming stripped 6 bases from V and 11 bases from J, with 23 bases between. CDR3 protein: CASTPWLSFERYTF. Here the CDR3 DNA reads TGTGCCAGCACCCCCTGGTTGTCTTTCGAGCGATACACCTTC.

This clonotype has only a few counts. The CDR3 loop is CASSQMRGRAGEQFF. For the CDR3, the DNA is TGCGCCAGCAGCCAGATGAGGGGTAGGGCCGGAGAGCAGTTCTTC. This chain joins TRBV4-3 and TRBJ2-1, with D perhaps being TRBD1 or TRBD2 (5 bases each). The ends were cut back, 3 bases at V and 10 bases at J, with 19 bases in the middle. Germline-derived CDR1 and CDR2 are LGHNA and YSLEER. This CDR3 has 15 amino acids.

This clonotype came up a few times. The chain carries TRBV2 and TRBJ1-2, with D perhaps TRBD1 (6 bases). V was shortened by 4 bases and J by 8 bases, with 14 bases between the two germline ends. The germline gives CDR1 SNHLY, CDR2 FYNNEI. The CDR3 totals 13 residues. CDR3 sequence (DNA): TGTGCCAGCAGTGCGTGGGGGGCGGGAGGCTACACCTTC. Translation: CASSAWGAGGYTF. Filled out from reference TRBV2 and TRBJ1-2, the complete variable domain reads EPEVTQTPSHQVTQMGQEVILRCVPISNHLYFYWYRQILGQKVEFLVSFYNNEISEKSEIFDDQFSVERPDGSNFTLKIRSTKLEDSAMYFCASSAWGAGGYTFGSGTRLTVV.